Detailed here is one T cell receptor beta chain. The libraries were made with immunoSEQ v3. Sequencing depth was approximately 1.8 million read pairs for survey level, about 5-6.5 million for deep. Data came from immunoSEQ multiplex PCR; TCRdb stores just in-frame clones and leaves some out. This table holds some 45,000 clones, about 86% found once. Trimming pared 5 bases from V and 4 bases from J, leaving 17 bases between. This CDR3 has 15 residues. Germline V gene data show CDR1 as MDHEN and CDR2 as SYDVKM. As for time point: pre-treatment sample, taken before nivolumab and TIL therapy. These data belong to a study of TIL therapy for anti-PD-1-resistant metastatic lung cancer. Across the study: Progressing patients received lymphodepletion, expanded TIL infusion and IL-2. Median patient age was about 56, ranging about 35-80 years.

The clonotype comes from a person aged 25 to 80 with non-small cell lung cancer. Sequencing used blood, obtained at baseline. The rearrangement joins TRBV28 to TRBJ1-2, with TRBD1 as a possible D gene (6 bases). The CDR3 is CASSLGQSYGYGYTF. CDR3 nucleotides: TGTGCCAGCAGTCTTGGACAGTCCTACGGCTATGGCTACACCTTC.